The next 18 T cell receptor beta chains were all read from a single sample in a study of cytotoxic CD8 clonotypes in ibrutinib-treated CLL. The method was immunoSEQ multiplex PCR; TCRdb's version includes in-frame clones alone and lacks a portion of them. Found here are 29,000 or so clones, about 80% of them singletons; the top ten hold 40% to 60%. The input for sequencing was PBMCs, taken after 36 months of ibrutinib treatment. These receptors were obtained from a human donor with chronic lymphocytic leukemia.

This chain links TRBV5-6 with TRBJ1-2; no definite D call. CDR1 SGHDT and CDR2 YYEEEE come from the germline V gene. The CDR3 consists of 11 residues. The V end lost 1 base, the J end lost 7 bases, and 5 bases lay between the germline ends. This CDR3 reads CASSLKGGYTF. The CDR3 bases are TGTGCCAGCAGCTTGAAGGGTGGCTACACCTTC. The full variable domain, with the rest looked up from reference TRBV5-6 and TRBJ1-2, is DAGVTQSPTHLIKTRGQQVTLRCSPKSGHDTVSWYQQALGQGPQFIFQYYEEEERQRGNFPDRFSGHQFPNYSSELNVNALLLGDSALYLCASSLKGGYTFGSGTRLTVV.

The V gene is TRBV7-9, the J gene TRBJ1-1, with D perhaps matching TRBD1 (5 bases). Per germline, CDR1 SEHNR and CDR2 FQNEAQ (reference sequence). This CDR3 spans 15 amino acids. The V and J ends lost 5 bases and 1 base respectively, with 14 bases between them. The CDR3 protein is CASSLGGARNTEAFF. The CDR3 DNA is TGTGCCAGCAGCCTAGGAGGGGCGCGGAACACTGAAGCTTTCTTT.

V usage is TRBV5-6 and J usage is TRBJ2-5; no clear D. This CDR3 contains 12 residues. Germline V gives CDR1 SGHDT, CDR2 YYEEEE. Trimming cost V 3 bases and J 7 bases, with 10 bases left between them. The CDR3 nucleotides read TGTGCCAGCAGCTCGAGCTACACGACCCAGTACTTC. Protein product: CASSSSYTTQYF.

The chain combines TRBV21-1 with TRBJ2-5; the table names TRBD1, a call not compared with the DNA. TRBV21-1 is recorded as a pseudogene. This CDR3 has 15 residues. The CDR3 here is CASIQRWGRRETQYF. The CDR3 DNA is TGTGCCAGCATTCAAAGGTGGGGGCGACGAGAGACCCAGTACTTC.

The V and J genes are TRBV20-1 and TRBJ2-1; D not certain. V was cut by 3 bases and J by 7 bases, with 7 bases left in between. The length of the CDR3 is 11 residues. Germline lookup yields CDR1 DFQATT and CDR2 SNEGSKA (reference sequence). CDR3 bases: TGCAGTGCTAGGACTTCGAATGAGCAGTTCTTC. Translated, it gives CSARTSNEQFF.

This clone was seen only once. This rearrangement joins TRBV4-1 to TRBJ2-7; D is perhaps TRBD1 (7 bases). CDR1 MGHRA and CDR2 YSYEKL come from the germline V gene. The CDR3 loop spans 17 amino acids. Trimming stripped 0 bases from V and 1 base from J, with 16 bases between. The CDR3 sequence: CASSQDRGGTASYEQYF. The DNA for the CDR3 is TGCGCCAGCAGCCAAGATCGGGGCGGGACAGCTTCCTACGAGCAGTACTTC.

The chain has TRBV15 and TRBJ1-1, with D unclear. V dropped 0 bases and J dropped 0 bases, with 20 bases sitting between them. There are 19 residues in the CDR3. Germline V CDR1 and CDR2: LNHNV, YYDKDF (reference sequence). The CDR3 reads CATSRDSVYLMEVNTEAFF. The CDR3, as DNA: TGTGCCACCAGCAGAGATTCCGTCTATCTTATGGAAGTGAACACTGAAGCTTTCTTT.

The chain is built from TRBV11-2 and TRBJ1-3; no clear D gene. The CDR3 spans 15 residues. Trimming stripped 1 base from V and 4 bases from J, with 11 bases between. Germline lookup yields CDR1 SGHAT and CDR2 FQNNGV. The CDR3 protein is CASSLVAVSGNTIYF. CDR3 nucleotides: TGTGCCAGCAGCTTAGTGGCAGTCTCCGGAAACACCATATATTTT.

J is TRBJ2-2 and V is TRBV19; 9 bases are shared with TRBD1. The V gene's germline CDR1 is LNHDA and CDR2 SQIVND (reference sequence). The junction had 3 bases not matched to a gene; V was cut back by 9 bases and J by 7 bases. This CDR3 contains 12 residues. CDR3 coding DNA: TGTGCCAGCAACAGGGGGCTCGGGGAGCTGTTTTTT. Protein product: CASNRGLGELFF.

This chain uses TRBV9 with TRBJ1-1; maybe TRBD1 (5 bases). This CDR3 is 13 amino acids long. The V gene lost 1 base and the J gene lost 11 bases, with 15 bases spanning the gap. Germline-derived CDR1 and CDR2 are SGDLS and YYNGEE. CDR3 DNA sequence: TGTGCCAGCAGCGTATTGGCAGGGTCCGAGGCTTTCTTT. As protein: CASSVLAGSEAFF.

The chain joins TRBV7-9 to TRBJ1-6, with D hard to call. The V gene lost 1 base and the J gene lost 0 bases, with 13 bases spanning the gap. There are 18 residues in the CDR3. Germline CDR1 reads SEHNR; CDR2 reads FQNEAQ (reference sequence). The CDR3 region is CASSLGATMSSYNSPLHF. The CDR3 DNA reads TGTGCCAGCAGCTTAGGGGCGACAATGAGCTCCTATAATTCACCCCTCCACTTT. Supplemented by reference TRBV7-9 and TRBJ1-6, the full variable domain reads DTGVSQNPRHKITKRGQNVTFRCDPISEHNRLYWYRQTLGQGPEFLTYFQNEAQLEKSRLLSDRFSAERPKGSFSTLEIQRTEQGDSAMYLCASSLGATMSSYNSPLHFGNGTRLTVT.

The J gene is TRBJ2-3, the V gene TRBV5-8; 7 bases are shared with TRBD1. J lost 3 bases, V lost 1 base, and 2 bases had no gene match. The CDR3 is 14 amino acids. The germline CDR1 and CDR2 sequences are SGHTS and YDEGEE. This CDR3 reads CASSLIRGTDTQYF. DNA for the CDR3: TGTGCCAGCAGCTTGATCAGGGGGACAGATACGCAGTATTTT.

In this sample, this clone turned up once. The junction and the germline gene differ at one end; a read error may be behind it. The chain uses TRBV5-4 and TRBJ2-5; 8 nucleotides agree with TRBD2. The germline V gene encodes CDR1 SGHNT and CDR2 YYREEE (reference sequence). This CDR3 has 16 amino acids. This CDR3 reads CASSLGSGGLGETQYF. Written as DNA, the CDR3 is TGTGCCAGCAGTTTGGGATCGGGGGGGCTAGGTGAGACCCAGTACTTC.

This sequence joins TRBV28 and TRBJ2-2; a possible D gene is TRBD1 (6 bases). The CDR3 is made up of 16 amino acids. V lost 8 bases and J 5 bases, leaving 21 bases between the germline ends. Per the germline V gene, CDR1 is MDHEN and CDR2 is SYDVKM. The CDR3 protein is CASVRGSGFGTGELFF. In nucleotides, the CDR3 is TGTGCCAGCGTCAGGGGTAGTGGCTTTGGGACCGGGGAGCTGTTTTTT.

The CDR3 reads CASSPGLRNTIYF. The CDR3 DNA sequence: TGCGCCAGCAGCCCGGGCTTACGAAACACCATATATTTT. The chain carries TRBV5-1 and TRBJ1-3; D is unclear. This CDR3 comprises 13 residues. V was cut by 4 bases and J by 5 bases, with 10 bases left in between. Per germline, CDR1 SGHRS and CDR2 YFSETQ.

In its sample, this clone was seen once. The CDR3 sequence is CATGGSSPTEAFF. DNA for the CDR3: TGTGCCACCGGGGGCAGTTCCCCCACTGAAGCTTTCTTT. The chain has TRBV10-3 and TRBJ1-1, with D possibly matching TRBD1 (6 bases). CDR1 and CDR2 (germline): ENHRY, SYGVKD. The germline V and J ends were trimmed by 10 bases and 4 bases, with 16 bases remaining between them. This CDR3 spans 13 amino acids.

This chain connects TRBV9 to TRBJ2-1; D unclear. Germline CDR1 reads SGDLS; CDR2 reads YYNGEE. V dropped 3 bases and J dropped 6 bases, with 13 bases sitting between them. CDR3 length equals 14 residues. CDR3 sequence reads: CASSGSTAPNEQFF. The CDR3 DNA sequence: TGTGCCAGCAGCGGATCGACCGCCCCCAATGAGCAGTTCTTC.

Regarding this clone: At one end, the junction sequence differs from germline, possibly due to a read error. The chain uses TRBV20-1 and TRBJ2-7, with 7 bases lining up with TRBD1. The CDR3 has 11 amino acids. In germline, CDR1 is DFQATT, CDR2 SNEGSKA (reference sequence). CDR3: CSARGDSYQNF. CDR3 DNA: TGCAGTGCTAGAGGGGACAGCTATCAAAACTTC.